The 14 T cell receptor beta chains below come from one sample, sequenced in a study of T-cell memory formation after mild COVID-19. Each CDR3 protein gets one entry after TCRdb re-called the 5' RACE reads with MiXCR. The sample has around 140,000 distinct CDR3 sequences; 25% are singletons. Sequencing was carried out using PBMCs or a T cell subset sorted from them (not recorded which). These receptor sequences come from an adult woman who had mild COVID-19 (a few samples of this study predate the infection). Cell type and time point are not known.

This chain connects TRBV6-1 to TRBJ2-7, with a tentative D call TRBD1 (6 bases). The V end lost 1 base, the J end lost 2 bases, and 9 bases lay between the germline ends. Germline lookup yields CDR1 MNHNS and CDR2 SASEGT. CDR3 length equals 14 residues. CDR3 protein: CASSEGTATYEQYF. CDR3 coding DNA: TGTGCCAGCAGTGAAGGGACAGCTACCTACGAGCAGTACTTC.

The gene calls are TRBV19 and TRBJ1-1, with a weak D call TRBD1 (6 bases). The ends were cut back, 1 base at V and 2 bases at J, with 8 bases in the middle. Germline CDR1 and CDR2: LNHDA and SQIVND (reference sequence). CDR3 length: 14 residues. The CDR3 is CASSIGTANTEAFF. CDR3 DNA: TGTGCCAGTAGTATAGGGACAGCCAACACTGAAGCTTTCTTT. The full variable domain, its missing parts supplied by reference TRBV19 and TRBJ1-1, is DGGITQSPKYLFRKEGQNVTLSCEQNLNHDAMYWYRQDPGQGLRLIYYSQIVNDFQKGDIAEGYSVSREKKESFPLTVTSAQKNPTAFYLCASSIGTANTEAFFGQGTRLTVV.

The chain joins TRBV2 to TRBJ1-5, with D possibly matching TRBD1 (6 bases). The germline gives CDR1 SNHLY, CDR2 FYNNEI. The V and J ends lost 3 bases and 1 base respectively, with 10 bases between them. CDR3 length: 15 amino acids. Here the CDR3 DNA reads TGTGCCAGCAGTGAGGGGACACCCAGCAATCAGCCCCAGCATTTT. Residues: CASSEGTPSNQPQHF. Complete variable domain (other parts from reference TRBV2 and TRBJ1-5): EPEVTQTPSHQVTQMGQEVILRCVPISNHLYFYWYRQILGQKVEFLVSFYNNEISEKSEIFDDQFSVERPDGSNFTLKIRSTKLEDSAMYFCASSEGTPSNQPQHFGDGTRLSIL.

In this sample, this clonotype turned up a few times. CDR3: CASSSGRGNEQFF. In DNA form, the CDR3 reads TGTGCCAGCAGTTCGGGACGGGGAAATGAGCAGTTCTTC. The rearrangement uses TRBV27 and TRBJ2-1; either TRBD1 or TRBD2 may fit D (5 bases each). Trimming removed 4 bases from V and 7 bases from J, with 11 bases in between. CDR3 size: 13 residues. CDR1 MNHEY and CDR2 SMNVEV come from the germline V gene (reference sequence).

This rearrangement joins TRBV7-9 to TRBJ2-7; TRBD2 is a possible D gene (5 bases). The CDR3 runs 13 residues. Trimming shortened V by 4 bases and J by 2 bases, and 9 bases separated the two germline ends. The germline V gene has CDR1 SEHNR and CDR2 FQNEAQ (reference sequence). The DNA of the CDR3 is TGTGCCAGCAGCTCCCCGGGAACCTACGAGCAGTACTTC. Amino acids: CASSSPGTYEQYF.

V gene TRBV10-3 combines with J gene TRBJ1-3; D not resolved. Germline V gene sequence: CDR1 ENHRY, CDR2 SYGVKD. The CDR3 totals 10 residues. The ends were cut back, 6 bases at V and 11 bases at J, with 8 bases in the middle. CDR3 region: CAIRSSAIYF. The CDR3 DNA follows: TGTGCCATCAGGTCGTCGGCCATATATTTT.

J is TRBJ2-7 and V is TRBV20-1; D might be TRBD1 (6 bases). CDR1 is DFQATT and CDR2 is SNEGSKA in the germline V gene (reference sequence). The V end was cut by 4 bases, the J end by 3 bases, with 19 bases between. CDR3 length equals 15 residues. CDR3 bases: TGCAGTGCTATAGGTCCTTCGGACAGATACTACGAGCAGTACTTC. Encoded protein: CSAIGPSDRYYEQYF.

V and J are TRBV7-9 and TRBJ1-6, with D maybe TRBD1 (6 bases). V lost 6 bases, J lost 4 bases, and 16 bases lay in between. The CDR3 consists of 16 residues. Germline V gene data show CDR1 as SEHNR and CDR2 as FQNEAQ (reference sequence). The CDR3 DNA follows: TGTGCCAGCAGACCTCCAGGGGACACGTATAATTCACCCCTCCACTTT. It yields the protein CASRPPGDTYNSPLHF.

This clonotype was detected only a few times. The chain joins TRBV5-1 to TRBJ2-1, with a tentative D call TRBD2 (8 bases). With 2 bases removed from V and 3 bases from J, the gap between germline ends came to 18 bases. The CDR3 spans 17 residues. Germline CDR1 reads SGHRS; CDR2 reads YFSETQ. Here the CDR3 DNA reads TGCGCCAGCAGCTTCCCAGCGACAGGGACTAGCTACAATGAGCAGTTCTTC. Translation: CASSFPATGTSYNEQFF.

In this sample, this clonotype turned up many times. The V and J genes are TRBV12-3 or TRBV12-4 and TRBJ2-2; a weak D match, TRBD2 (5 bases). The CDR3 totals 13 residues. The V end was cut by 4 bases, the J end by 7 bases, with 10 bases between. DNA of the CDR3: TGTGCCAGCAGTTGGCGGGCCGACGGGGAGCTGTTTTTT. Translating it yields CASSWRADGELFF.

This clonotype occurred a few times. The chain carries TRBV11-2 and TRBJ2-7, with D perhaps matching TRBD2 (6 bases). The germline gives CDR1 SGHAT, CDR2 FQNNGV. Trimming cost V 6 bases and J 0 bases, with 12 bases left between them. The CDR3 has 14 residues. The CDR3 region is CASSLHGGSYEQYF. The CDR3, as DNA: TGTGCCAGCAGTCTTCACGGGGGCTCCTACGAGCAGTACTTC.

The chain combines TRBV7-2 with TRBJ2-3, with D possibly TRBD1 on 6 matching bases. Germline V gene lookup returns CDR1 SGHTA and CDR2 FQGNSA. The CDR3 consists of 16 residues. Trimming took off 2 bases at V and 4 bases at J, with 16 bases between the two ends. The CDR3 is CASSLWAGDISDTQYF. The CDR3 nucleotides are TGTGCCAGCAGCTTATGGGCAGGGGATATTTCAGATACGCAGTATTTT.

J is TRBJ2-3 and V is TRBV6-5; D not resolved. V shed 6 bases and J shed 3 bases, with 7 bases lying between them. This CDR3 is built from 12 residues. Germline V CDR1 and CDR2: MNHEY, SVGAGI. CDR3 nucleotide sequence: TGTGCCAGCAGGGACGGGACAGATACGCAGTATTTT. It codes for CASRDGTDTQYF.

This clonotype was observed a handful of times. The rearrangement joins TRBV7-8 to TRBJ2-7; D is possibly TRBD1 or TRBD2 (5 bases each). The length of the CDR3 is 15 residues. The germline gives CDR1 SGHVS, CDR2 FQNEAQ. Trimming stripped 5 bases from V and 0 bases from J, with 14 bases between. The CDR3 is CASSRLGRSSYEQYF. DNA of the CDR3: TGTGCCAGCAGCCGTCTGGGACGGAGCTCCTACGAGCAGTACTTC.